Detailed here is one TCR beta chain. The data belong to a study of long-term antiretroviral therapy in people with HIV. For the study at large: By about a decade, the earliest samples predate the 2015 immediate-ART recommendation.

Researchers report immunoSEQ v3.0 was run at survey level. Data came from immunoSEQ multiplex PCR; TCRdb stores just in-frame clones and leaves some out. Of 38,000 or so clones listed, 80% are singletons. The sample was unsorted PBMCs, taken 1.5 years after starting antiretroviral therapy. The sequence derives from a man aged 18-30 years with HIV.

This CDR3 is CASKSGGTGELFF. DNA for the CDR3: TGTGCCAGCAAGTCAGGGGGGACCGGGGAGCTGTTTTTT. The rearrangement links TRBV28 to TRBJ2-2, with D possibly matching TRBD1 (7 bases). V was clipped by 7 bases and J by 5 bases, with 11 bases between them. Per the germline V gene, CDR1 is MDHEN and CDR2 is SYDVKM. This CDR3 has 13 residues. Full variable domain (remainder filled in from reference TRBV28 and TRBJ2-2): DVKVTQSSRYLVKRTGEKVFLECVQDMDHENMFWYRQDPGLGLRLIYFSYDVKMKEKGDIPEGYSVSREKKERFSLILESASTNQTSMYLCASKSGGTGELFFGEGSRLTVL.